This TCR beta chain was retrieved from a study of control samples from healthy donors and cancer patients. In its sample, this clone was seen a few times. Trimming left V 0 bases short and J 2 bases short, with 4 bases between. Germline V gene lookup returns CDR1 GTSNPN and CDR2 SVGIG (reference sequence). This CDR3 contains 13 residues. Using immunoSEQ multiplex PCR, the repertoire was profiled, and TCRdb retains in-frame clones only, with some absent. The top ten hold roughly 3.2% of the sample, which has approximately 150,000 clones, 91% seen once. Sample: blood. The rearrangement joins TRBV30 to TRBJ2-2, with D unclear. This clonotype was obtained from a man aged 25 to 40 in good health. The DNA of the CDR3 is TGTGCCTGGAGTGTACTTAACACCGGGGAGCTGTTTTTT. Translated, it gives CAWSVLNTGELFF.